The rows below give T cell receptor beta chains drawn from one sample of a study of CD8 T cells in ankylosing spondylitis. TCRdb passed the 5' RACE reads through MiXCR, listing each CDR3 protein once. The sample carries around 130,000 distinct CDR3 sequences, roughly 9% recorded once. The sample taken for sequencing was blood, either unsorted or a sorted T cell fraction (not recorded which). The receptors were gathered from a male donor with ankylosing spondylitis or in good health (not recorded which). Both conserved end residues are part of each CDR3. The D gene is left open where the match is weak. Clone size is shown for a subset of rows, as once, few, many or a class of expanded clone.

>TRBD1|TRBJ2-7|NA|TRBV6-1
CASSKTRQGDSYEQYF
TGTGCCAGCAGTAAAACCCGACAGGGGGACTCCTACGAGCAGTACTTC
>NA|TRBJ2-2|NA|TRBV20-1
CSANRVAGTGELFF
TGCAGTGCTAACCGGGTCGCAGGGACCGGGGAGCTGTTTTTT
>TRBD2|TRBJ2-1|NA|TRBV20-1
CSATRGGRGLAGPSSYNEQFF
TGCAGTGCTACGAGGGGAGGCCGGGGACTAGCGGGACCTAGCTCCTACAATGAGCAGTTCTTC
>TRBD1|TRBJ2-5|many|TRBV29-1
CSVFQDRASETQYF
TGCAGCGTTTTTCAGGACAGGGCTTCAGAGACCCAGTACTTC
>TRBD2|TRBJ2-1|many|TRBV24-1
CATSDLVWTSGNNEQFF
TGTGCCACCAGTGATTTAGTTTGGACTAGCGGGAATAATGAGCAGTTCTTC
>NA|TRBJ2-7|many|TRBV29-1
CSVSPRLGYEQYF
TGCAGCGTTTCCCCGCGACTAGGCTACGAGCAGTACTTC
>TRBD1|TRBJ2-3|few|TRBV3-1
CASSLVRDRATDTQYF
TGTGCCAGCAGCCTCGTCCGGGACAGGGCTACAGATACGCAGTATTTT
>NA|TRBJ1-5|few|TRBV20-1
CSARDLGYSNQPQHF
TGCAGTGCTAGAGATCTAGGGTATAGCAATCAGCCCCAGCATTTT
>NA|TRBJ2-2|many|TRBV7-2
CASSPYYTGELFF
TGTGCCAGCAGCCCCTATTACACCGGGGAGCTGTTTTTT
>TRBD2|TRBJ2-1|many|TRBV5-1
CASSLGLADEQFF
TGCGCCAGCAGCTTGGGACTAGCGGATGAGCAGTTCTTC
>TRBD2|TRBJ2-1|few|TRBV20-1
CSARDQSGISYNEQFF
TGCAGTGCTAGAGATCAGAGCGGGATTTCCTACAATGAGCAGTTCTTC
>NA|TRBJ2-2|many|TRBV20-1
CSARGPGELFF
TGCAGTGCTAGAGGGCCCGGGGAGCTGTTTTTT
>NA|TRBJ2-7|many|TRBV20-1
CSASRGATYEQYF
TGCAGTGCTAGCCGTGGCGCCACCTACGAGCAGTACTTC